The clone carrying this T cell receptor beta chain occurred many times. The antigen is undetermined. Fresh peripheral blood, more than 9 ml, yielded the PBMCs. TCR beta CDR3 regions were amplified from RNA transcripts. First-round RT-PCR of the TCR CDR3 relied on the HTBI primer set. Using its own MiXCR run on the multiplex PCR reads, TCRdb lists one record per CDR3 protein. The sample has about 590,000 distinct CDR3 sequences, 11% to 15% seen once. This CDR3 is 18 amino acids long. Germline V gene data show CDR1 as ENHRY and CDR2 as SYGVKD. Trimming took 0 bases from V and 0 from J; bases not matched to a gene: 10. These data come from a study of T cells in Graves' hyperthyroidism and ophthalmopathy. Overall study results and limits: In simple terms, a model built on 13 V-J features told ophthalmopathy apart from stable hyperthyroidism.

The chain joins TRBV10-3 to TRBJ1-1, with 7 nucleotides matching TRBD1. Sequenced material: blood. The origin of this receptor is a woman aged 18-35 years with Graves' ophthalmopathy. The CDR3 loop is CAISESAQGVIMNTEAFF. Written as DNA, the CDR3 is TGTGCCATCAGTGAGTCGGCCCAGGGGGTAATCATGAACACTGAAGCTTTCTTT.